Shown below are 19 T cell receptor beta chains from a single sample sequenced in a study of OX40 agonist ivuxolimab in advanced cancers. The protocol was immunoSEQ multiplex PCR, while the TCRdb copy is restricted to in-frame clones and leaves out a portion. The sample has 45,000 to 65,000 clones; about 90% are singletons. The sample consisted of CD4+ or CD8+ T cells sorted from blood, taken in a trial of the OX40 agonist ivuxolimab. These receptors all stem from an adult with an advanced solid tumor such as melanoma, head and neck, liver or kidney cancer.

The rearrangement uses TRBV29-1 and TRBJ2-1, with 14 bases matching TRBD2. The CDR3 covers 16 residues. Germline lookup yields CDR1 SQVTM and CDR2 ANQGSEA. V gave up 7 bases and J gave up 5 bases; unmatched junction bases: 10. CDR3 in DNA: TGCAGCGCCCGCGGGACTAGCGGGAGTTCTGACAATGAGCAGTTCTTC. Amino acid sequence: CSARGTSGSSDNEQFF.

The V gene is TRBV21-1, the J gene TRBJ1-2; TRBD1 is the table's D call and was not checked against the DNA. TRBV21-1 is labeled a pseudogene. This CDR3 region has 15 residues. The CDR3 DNA reads as TGTGCCAGCAGCAAACTCTTCTGGGCAGACTATGGCTACACCTTC. The encoded protein is CASSKLFWADYGYTF.

The chain uses TRBV28 and TRBJ2-7; 7 bases line up with TRBD2. The CDR3 spans 13 residues. Trimming removed 1 base from V and 11 bases from J; junction bases left unmatched: 8. Germline V gene sequence: CDR1 MDHEN, CDR2 SYDVKM. In nucleotides, the CDR3 is TGTGCCAGCAGTTTATTAGGACTAGTCGGGAAGTACTTC. Translating it yields CASSLLGLVGKYF.

Here the CDR3 reads CASSSVGSHEQYF. CDR3 bases: TGTGCCAGCAGCTCCGTCGGGTCCCACGAGCAGTACTTC. V gene TRBV27 combines with J gene TRBJ2-7; D unclear. Deletions cut 6 bases from V and 5 bases from J, with 14 bases between. CDR1 and CDR2 (germline): MNHEY, SMNVEV (reference sequence). The CDR3 contains 13 residues.

The chain links TRBV5-1 to TRBJ1-2; D is unresolved. CDR3 length equals 14 residues. The germline V gene has CDR1 SGHRS and CDR2 YFSETQ. V lost 0 bases and J lost 8, with 14 bases in between. CDR3 DNA sequence: TGCGCCAGCAGCTTGGGACCCGGATCTTCGGGCTACACCTTC. It codes for CASSLGPGSSGYTF.

The chain couples TRBV28 to TRBJ2-7; 14 bases fit TRBD2. The J segment lost 1 base and the V segment lost 4 bases, leaving 12 bases of the junction unmatched. This CDR3 has 19 amino acids. Germline V lookup: CDR1 MDHEN, CDR2 SYDVKM. The CDR3 here is CASSSLPGTSGRGSYEQYF. The CDR3 nucleotides read TGTGCCAGCAGTTCCCTACCCGGGACTAGCGGGAGAGGTTCCTACGAGCAGTACTTC.

The chain carries TRBV5-1 and TRBJ2-7; perhaps TRBD2 as D (6 bases). CDR3 length equals 15 residues. Germline values: CDR1 SGHRS, CDR2 YFSETQ. V was clipped by 0 bases and J by 2 bases, with 12 bases between them. The CDR3 here is CASSLDEGGAYEQYF. In DNA, the CDR3 is TGCGCCAGCAGCTTGGATGAAGGCGGGGCCTACGAGCAGTACTTC.

Only one count was recorded for this clone. The chain uses TRBV5-1 and TRBJ2-7, with D tentatively TRBD2 (5 bases). The CDR3 is made up of 15 amino acids. Trimming pared 3 bases from V and 2 bases from J, leaving 15 bases between. Germline loops: CDR1 SGHRS, CDR2 YFSETQ. The CDR3 protein is CASSSRASRTYEQYF. The CDR3 DNA reads TGCGCCAGCAGCTCTAGGGCTAGCCGGACCTACGAGCAGTACTTC.

The genes are TRBV11-2 and TRBJ2-5, with D possibly TRBD2 on 6 matching bases. Trimming pared 5 bases from V and 5 bases from J, leaving 15 bases between. CDR1 SGHAT and CDR2 FQNNGV come from the germline V gene. This CDR3 is 14 amino acids long. The CDR3 DNA reads TGTGCCAGCAGCGGGGGACTTCTTAGGGAGACCCAGTACTTC. Translating gives CASSGGLLRETQYF.

V usage is TRBV5-1 and J usage is TRBJ2-3, with D perhaps given as TRBD1 or TRBD2 (5 bases each). The V gene lost 7 bases and the J gene lost 0 bases, with 12 bases spanning the gap. Germline lookup yields CDR1 SGHRS and CDR2 YFSETQ. The length of the CDR3 is 14 residues. CDR3 coding DNA: TGCGCCAGCTCCCGGGGCGGGAGCACAGATACGCAGTATTTT. It specifies CASSRGGSTDTQYF.

The chain recombines TRBV25-1 with TRBJ2-7; D is undetermined. The germline V gene encodes CDR1 MGHDK and CDR2 SYGVNS. The CDR3 is made up of 12 amino acids. Between the trimmed V and J ends, which lost 4 bases and 1 base, there was a span of 5 bases. Written as DNA, the CDR3 is TGTGCCAGCAGTGTGGGTTCCTACGAGCAGTACTTC. Translation: CASSVGSYEQYF.

V and J are TRBV19 and TRBJ2-4; D may correspond to TRBD1 or TRBD2 (6 bases each). The CDR3 totals 13 residues. Germline V gives CDR1 LNHDA, CDR2 SQIVND (reference sequence). Trimming pared 5 bases from V and 5 bases from J, leaving 10 bases between. CDR3 residues: CASSEGGQNIQYF. CDR3 sequence (DNA): TGTGCCAGTAGTGAGGGGGGACAAAACATTCAGTACTTC. Based on the CDR3 plus reference TRBV19 and TRBJ2-4, the full variable domain is DGGITQSPKYLFRKEGQNVTLSCEQNLNHDAMYWYRQDPGQGLRLIYYSQIVNDFQKGDIAEGYSVSREKKESFPLTVTSAQKNPTAFYLCASSEGGQNIQYFGAGTRLSVL.

The chain couples TRBV10-3 to TRBJ1-2; D uncertain. Trimming took 0 bases from V and 3 from J, leaving 8 bases between them. Germline V gene data show CDR1 as ENHRY and CDR2 as SYGVKD. The CDR3 contains 14 residues. DNA for the CDR3: TGTGCCATCAGTGAGTCGCTGGCAGACTATGGCTACACCTTC. It specifies CAISESLADYGYTF.

This clone was picked up one time. This sequence joins TRBV28 and TRBJ2-5; 10 nucleotides match TRBD2. This CDR3 contains 14 residues. Germline V gives CDR1 MDHEN, CDR2 SYDVKM. Trimming took 8 bases from V and 5 from J; bases not matched to a gene: 8. The DNA for the CDR3 is TGTGCCAGCCGAGCGGGAGGGCCCGGGGAGACCCAGTACTTC. Its protein product is CASRAGGPGETQYF.

The chain employs TRBV4-2 and TRBJ1-4; 7 bases align to TRBD1. V was clipped by 3 bases and J by 8 bases; unmatched bases: 0. The CDR3 extends over 12 amino acids. Germline CDR1 and CDR2: LGHNA and YNFKEQ. The chain's CDR3 is CASSHRGEKLFF. The CDR3 bases are TGTGCCAGCAGCCACAGGGGGGAAAAACTGTTTTTT.

This chain uses TRBV5-1 with TRBJ1-3, with no clear D. V gave up 2 bases and J gave up 0 bases, with 9 bases separating them. Germline V lookup: CDR1 SGHRS, CDR2 YFSETQ. The CDR3 has 15 residues. CDR3 sequence (DNA): TGCGCCAGCAGCTTTGACGGGATCTCTGGAAACACCATATATTTT. As protein: CASSFDGISGNTIYF. Supplemented by reference TRBV5-1 and TRBJ1-3, the full variable domain reads KAGVTQTPRYLIKTRGQQVTLSCSPISGHRSVSWYQQTPGQGLQFLFEYFSETQRNKGNFPGRFSGRQFSNSRSEMNVSTLELGDSALYLCASSFDGISGNTIYFGEGSWLTVV.

DNA of the CDR3: TGTGCCAGCAGCCCACCAGTGGATATGCCTAGGGAGCAGTACTTC. Its translation is CASSPPVDMPREQYF. The rearrangement links TRBV5-6 to TRBJ2-7, with D unclear. Looked up from germline, CDR1 is SGHDT and CDR2 is YYEEEE. The V gene lost 4 bases and the J gene lost 7 bases, with 21 bases spanning the gap. The CDR3 runs 15 residues.

V is TRBV12-2 and J is TRBJ2-1. TRBV12-2 constitutes a pseudogene. The CDR3 sequence is 15 residues long. The CDR3 DNA reads TGTGCAAGTCGAACCAAAGAGGGGTGGAACAATGAGCAGTTCTTC. This translates into CASRTKEGWNNEQFF.

The sample holds a few counts of this clone. An end of the junction differs from the germline gene, which may be a read error. This chain uses TRBV7-7 with TRBJ2-6; 11 bases map to TRBD2. CDR3 size: 17 residues. Germline CDR1 and CDR2: SSHAT and FNYEAQ (reference sequence). CDR3 nucleotides: TGTGCTAGCAGCGAGACTAGCGGGAAGTCTGGGGCCAACGTCCTGACTTTC. Amino acids: CASSETSGKSGANVLTF.